This TCR beta chain was sequenced during a study of OX40 agonist ivuxolimab in advanced cancers. Study-wide background: The dose of intravenous ivuxolimab that patients received every 2 weeks ranged from 0.01 to 10 mg/kg. Cancers in dose escalation were hepatocellular, melanoma, renal cell and head and neck.

Per germline, CDR1 SGHDT and CDR2 YYEEEE. The CDR3 contains 12 residues. V lost 1 base to trimming and J lost 4 bases, with 5 bases between them. Regarding the study as a whole: At 0.1-3.0 mg/kg, partial responders had clonal expansion among the lowest observed.

Sequencing was performed with immunoSEQ multiplex PCR; in TCRdb, only in-frame clones are kept and a portion is missing. The table lists more than 45,000 clones, 83% of them singletons. Blood was sampled at baseline, cycle 4 day 1, and cycle 7 day 1. For this clone: The target antigen is unknown.

The V gene is TRBV5-6, the J gene TRBJ1-2, with D maybe TRBD1 (5 bases). The TCR comes from an adult with an advanced solid tumor such as melanoma, head and neck, liver or kidney cancer. Here the sequenced sample was CD4+ or CD8+ T cells sorted from blood, taken in a trial of the OX40 agonist ivuxolimab. This CDR3 is CASSLQGYGYTF. The CDR3 nucleotides are TGTGCCAGCAGCTTGCAGGGCTATGGCTACACCTTC.